The clone carrying this T cell receptor beta chain was observed a single time. Sequencing was performed with immunoSEQ multiplex PCR; in TCRdb, only in-frame clones are kept and a portion is missing. The table lists about 2.2 million clones, 93% of them singletons. This sample is part of a study of shared clonotypes between healthy human individuals. CDR3 length equals 15 residues. V lost 5 bases to trimming and J lost 8 bases, with 18 bases between them. Germline loops: CDR1 SGHAT, CDR2 FQNNGV. The naive CD8 fraction comprised CD45RO-negative cells positively selected for CCR7 and excluded terminally differentiated effector memory CD45RA+ cells.

The receptor's source is a man between 18 and 35 years old in good health. Some clones in this sample may be carry-over from other donors' samples. This chain connects TRBV11-2 to TRBJ1-4; D gene unclear. The specimen was naive CD8+ T cells from PBMCs. In nucleotides, the CDR3 is TGTGCCAGCAGCATGTTTCCACCTGACCGCGAAAAACTGTTTTTT. It specifies CASSMFPPDREKLFF.